This section outlines one T cell receptor beta chain sequence together with its context. Method: immunoSEQ multiplex PCR; TCRdb's copy keeps in-frame clones and lacks some. The data hold 16,000 or so clones, with around 89% observed a single time. This record comes from a study of blood T cell repertoires in COVID-19. Study-level background: The analysed material was cDNA or gDNA that came from T cells, B-cell-depleted T cells, or PBMCs.

The source is an elderly man with acute or convalescent COVID-19. Sequencing was performed on peripheral blood.

The chain's CDR3 is CATSGRFRETQYF. The CDR3 nucleotides are TGTGCCACCAGTGGGCGGTTCCGAGAGACCCAGTACTTC. The rearrangement uses TRBV24-1 and TRBJ2-5; no definite D call. The CDR3 is made up of 13 amino acids. V was shortened by 5 bases and J by 4 bases, with 10 bases between the two germline ends. Germline values: CDR1 KGHDR, CDR2 SFDVKD.